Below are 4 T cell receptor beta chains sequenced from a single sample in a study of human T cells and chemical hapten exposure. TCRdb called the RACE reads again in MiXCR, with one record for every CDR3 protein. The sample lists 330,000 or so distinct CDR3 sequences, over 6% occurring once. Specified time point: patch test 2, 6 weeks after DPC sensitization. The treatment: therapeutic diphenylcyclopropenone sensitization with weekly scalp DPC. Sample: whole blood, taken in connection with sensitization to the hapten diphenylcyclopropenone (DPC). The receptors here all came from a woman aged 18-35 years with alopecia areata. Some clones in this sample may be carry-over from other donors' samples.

The CDR3 sequence is CASSPGQGARRGYTF. The CDR3 nucleotides read TGTGCCAGCAGCCCTGGACAGGGGGCGCGTCGCGGCTACACCTTC. This chain connects TRBV11-2 to TRBJ1-2; 11 nucleotides line up with TRBD1. The CDR3 contains 15 residues. Germline-derived CDR1 and CDR2 are SGHAT and FQNNGV. V was clipped by 5 bases and J by 8 bases; unmatched bases: 10.

The CDR3 region is CASSIRGYGYTF. The CDR3 DNA sequence: TGTGCCAGCAGCATAAGGGGGTATGGCTACACCTTC. The V gene is TRBV12-3 or TRBV12-4, the J gene TRBJ1-2; tentative D call: TRBD1 (6 bases). The CDR3 spans 12 residues. V lost 6 bases and J lost 5, with 10 bases in between.

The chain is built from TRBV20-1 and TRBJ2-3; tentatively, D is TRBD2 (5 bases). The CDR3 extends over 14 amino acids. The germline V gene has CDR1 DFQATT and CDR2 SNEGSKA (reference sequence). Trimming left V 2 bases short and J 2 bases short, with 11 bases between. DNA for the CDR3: TGCAGTGCTAGACTACAGCGGCTCACAGATACGCAGTATTTT. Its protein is CSARLQRLTDTQYF.

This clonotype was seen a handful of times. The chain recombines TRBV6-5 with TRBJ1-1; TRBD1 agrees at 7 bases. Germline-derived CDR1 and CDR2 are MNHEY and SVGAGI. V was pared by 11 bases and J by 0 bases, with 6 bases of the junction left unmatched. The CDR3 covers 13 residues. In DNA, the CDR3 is TGTGCCGCTCACAGGGGCATGAACACTGAAGCTTTCTTT. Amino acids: CAAHRGMNTEAFF.